Included here is one TCR beta chain sequence, with context. It lacks a known antigen. No much larger clonotype is one base removed from it; base qualities were not supplied. Because repertoires were sampled repeatedly during chemoradiotherapy, clonal expansion in the tumor microenvironment could be followed. The sample belongs to a study of chemoradiotherapy in HPV16-positive cancers (dated 2022 in TCRdb). Regarding the complete study: Candidate HPV-specific T-cell clones and common TCR motifs were defined by functional T-cell assays performed on cells from two HPV16-positive patients. The candidate HPV-specific TCRs and motifs were subsequently tracked in TCR repertoires obtained from approximately 86 patients with HPV-related cancers. The study asked whether T-cell immunity against the HPV oncoproteins E6 and E7 changes during chemoradiotherapy and whether it affects survival.

What the authors observed across the whole study: Improved recurrence-free survival in HPV16-positive patients was associated with expansion of HPV-responsive T cells during chemoradiotherapy. The survival association was reported for HPV16-positive patients, and the functional definition of HPV-specific T cells was derived from only a couple of HPV16-positive patients. Expansion of candidate HPV-specific clones and E7-related TCR motifs was observed in the tumor microenvironment during treatment, whereas no such expansion was observed for non-HPV-specific T cells.

Based on the germline V gene, the CDR1 and CDR2 sequences are MRHNA and SNTAGT. Spanning cysteine to phenylalanine, the CDR3 consists of 16 amino acids. Only CDR3 DNA is held: 48 bases, read in frame from base 1. At the junction V is shortened by 3 bases and J by 2 bases; bases outside the gene matches: 8. Library generation was performed with the immunoSEQ multiplex PCR assay. TCRdb took this table from immuneACCESS and kept in-frame rearrangements with V and J called. Such tables lack part of the clones; where checked against another copy, unresolved V genes explain under half of the gap, and the rest is unexplained. The sample has roughly 70,000 clones on record, roughly 90% of them singletons. The biggest ten clones account for 4% to 4.5% of the sample.

The sequence was collected from a human donor with HPV-associated anogenital cancer. This material consisted of blood, taken from a patient who underwent chemoradiotherapy. This chain is built from TRBV6-4 and TRBJ2-3; 7 central bases correspond to TRBD2. The base sequence is TGTGCCAGCAGTGATCAGGGCGGGAGCCACACAGATACGCAGTATTTT. This sequence encodes CASSDQGGSHTDTQYF.